The present TCR beta chain was sequenced within a study of human T cells and chemical hapten exposure. CDR1 and CDR2 (germline): LNHDA, SQIVND (reference sequence). There are 14 residues in the CDR3. Trimming took 2 bases from V and 4 from J, leaving 12 bases between them. MiXCR, run by TCRdb on the RACE reads, gives a single entry per CDR3 protein. The table includes about 110,000 distinct CDR3 sequences, approximately 10% detected once. Time point reported: patch test 1, 2 weeks after DPC sensitization. As for treatment: therapeutic diphenylcyclopropenone sensitization with weekly scalp DPC. This TCR came from a woman aged 40 to 50 with alopecia areata. Some clones in this sample may be carry-over from other donors' samples. The source was whole blood, collected in connection with sensitization to the hapten diphenylcyclopropenone (DPC). This rearrangement joins TRBV19 to TRBJ2-7; D is uncertain. Here the CDR3 reads CASSISRDTYEQYF. CDR3 DNA sequence: TGTGCCAGTAGTATATCCAGAGACACTTACGAGCAGTACTTC.